A single sample is the source of the 18 T cell receptor beta chains below, sequenced in a study of T cell responses to AZD1222 COVID-19 vaccine. Here immunoSEQ multiplex PCR was the method, and the copy in TCRdb shows in-frame clones only, minus some. The sample includes fewer than 200,000 clones, 85% to 95% of them seen just once. The sample in question was peripheral blood, obtained on day 0 of AZD1222 vaccination. These receptors were collected from an adult in good health.

This clone was counted a single time. The gene calls are TRBV6-2 or TRBV6-3 and TRBJ2-3, with 8 bases fitting TRBD2. Germline CDR1 MNHEY, CDR2 SVGEGT. The CDR3 is 17 residues long. Germline trimming cut 0 bases from V and 3 bases from J; bases unmatched to any gene: 8. The DNA of the CDR3 is TGTGCCAGCAGTTACTCAACAGCGGGGGAGGTAACAGATACGCAGTATTTT. This encodes CASSYSTAGEVTDTQYF.

This chain uses TRBV3-1 (or the pseudogene TRBV3-2) with TRBJ2-1; TRBD2 matches 8 bases. Looked up from germline, CDR1 is LGHDT and CDR2 is YNNKEL (reference sequence). The CDR3 is 19 residues long. V shed 4 bases, J shed 0 bases, and the junction held 14 bases outside the gene matches. CDR3 protein: CASSRGTAGATSSYNEQFF. As DNA, the CDR3 is TGTGCCAGCAGCCGGGGAACAGCGGGAGCTACCAGCTCCTACAATGAGCAGTTCTTC.

CDR3 protein: CSVVFWGRTEAFF. DNA for the CDR3: TGCAGCGTTGTTTTCTGGGGGCGAACTGAAGCTTTCTTT. The genes are TRBV29-1 and TRBJ1-1; TRBD1 might be the D (6 bases). CDR3 length: 13 amino acids. With 4 bases removed from V and 5 bases from J, the gap between germline ends came to 14 bases. Germline CDR1 SQVTM, CDR2 ANQGSEA.

V usage is TRBV5-1 and J usage is TRBJ2-1; D tentatively fits TRBD1 or TRBD2 (6 bases each). Per germline, CDR1 SGHRS and CDR2 YFSETQ. The ends were cut back, 5 bases at V and 0 bases at J, with 12 bases in the middle. There are 15 residues in the CDR3. Written as DNA, the CDR3 is TGCGCCAGCAGTTACGGAGGGGGCTCCTACAATGAGCAGTTCTTC. Encoded protein: CASSYGGGSYNEQFF.

The V call is TRBV19, the J call TRBJ2-7, with D maybe TRBD1 (5 bases). The CDR3 is 15 residues long. Germline CDR1 is LNHDA and CDR2 is SQIVND (reference sequence). V gave up 1 base and J gave up 4 bases, with 14 bases separating them. The DNA of the CDR3 is TGTGCCAGTAGTATAGGAACAGGCCCATCTTACGAGCAGTACTTC. Translation: CASSIGTGPSYEQYF.

This clone has more than one count but fewer than ten. This chain links TRBV7-9 with TRBJ1-5, with a tentative D call TRBD1 (5 bases). CDR1 and CDR2 from the germline V gene are SEHNR and FQNEAQ (reference sequence). The CDR3 contains 15 residues. Trimming left V 4 bases short and J 1 base short, with 11 bases between. The CDR3 loop reads CASSSSGSSNQPQHF. The CDR3 DNA sequence: TGTGCCAGCAGCTCGTCAGGGAGCAGCAATCAGCCCCAGCATTTT. The variable domain in full, completed from reference TRBV7-9 and TRBJ1-5, reads DTGVSQNPRHKITKRGQNVTFRCDPISEHNRLYWYRQTLGQGPEFLTYFQNEAQLEKSRLLSDRFSAERPKGSFSTLEIQRTEQGDSAMYLCASSSSGSSNQPQHFGDGTRLSIL.

The chain uses TRBV7-6 and TRBJ2-1; D possibly corresponds to TRBD2 (6 bases). CDR1 is SGHVS and CDR2 is FNYEAQ in the germline V gene. The CDR3 runs 16 residues. Between the trimmed V and J ends, which lost 5 bases and 8 bases, there was a span of 22 bases. The CDR3 coding sequence is TGTGCCAGCAGCCCAGGAGGGAGCAGTAGGAGGGATGAGCAGTTCTTC. Its protein is CASSPGGSSRRDEQFF.

The chain carries TRBV4-3 and TRBJ2-6, with D maybe TRBD1 (6 bases). The CDR3 length is 16 residues. Trimming cost V 0 bases and J 1 base, with 7 bases left between them. Germline CDR1 LGHNA, CDR2 YSLEER. CDR3 sequence: CASSQDQGSGANVLTF. The CDR3 bases are TGCGCCAGCAGCCAAGATCAGGGGTCTGGGGCCAACGTCCTGACTTTC.

The CDR3 DNA reads as TGTGCCAGTAGTATAGATCATTTCCGGGAGACCCAGTACTTC. Its protein product is CASSIDHFRETQYF. This chain connects TRBV19 to TRBJ2-5; D is uncertain. CDR3 size: 14 residues. V was shortened by 0 bases and J by 5 bases, with 10 bases between the two germline ends. Germline V gene sequence: CDR1 LNHDA, CDR2 SQIVND (reference sequence).

This chain connects TRBV9 to TRBJ1-1; 7 nucleotides line up with TRBD1. There are 18 residues in the CDR3. Germline V gene sequence: CDR1 SGDLS, CDR2 YYNGEE. V trimming: 0 bases; J trimming: 6 bases; junction bases outside the gene matches: 17. CDR3 bases: TGTGCCAGCAGCGTAGTGCCCATGACAGGGCTGGGGGTCCCTGAAGCTTTCTTT. This sequence encodes CASSVVPMTGLGVPEAFF.

The chain joins TRBV6-5 to TRBJ1-1; D is unresolved. CDR1 MNHEY and CDR2 SVGAGI come from the germline V gene. V shed 5 bases and J shed 6 bases, with 10 bases lying between them. This CDR3 is built from 12 residues. This CDR3 is CASSTPRAEAFF. CDR3 nucleotides: TGTGCCAGCAGTACGCCGAGGGCTGAAGCTTTCTTT.

The J gene is TRBJ1-1, the V gene TRBV6-4; possible D gene TRBD1, 5 bases. V lost 6 bases and J lost 0, with 14 bases in between. The germline V gene has CDR1 MRHNA and CDR2 SNTAGT. The CDR3 extends over 15 amino acids. Here the CDR3 reads CASRMEGGVNTEAFF. The CDR3 nucleotides read TGTGCCAGCAGAATGGAGGGAGGGGTGAACACTGAAGCTTTCTTT.

CDR3 sequence reads: CASSGGWAPQAGYEQYF. The CDR3 nucleotides read TGCGCCAGCAGCGGGGGGTGGGCGCCGCAGGCGGGGTACGAGCAGTACTTC. The chain uses TRBV5-1 and TRBJ2-7, with D tentatively TRBD2 (6 bases). Trimming cost V 4 bases and J 4 bases, with 24 bases left between them. Germline CDR1 reads SGHRS; CDR2 reads YFSETQ. The length of the CDR3 is 17 residues.

The rearrangement joins TRBV20-1 to TRBJ1-1; D gene ambiguous. The CDR3 runs to 11 residues. Per germline, CDR1 DFQATT and CDR2 SNEGSKA (reference sequence). The CDR3 loop is CSGVTNTEAFF. DNA for the CDR3: TGCAGCGGGGTCACGAACACTGAAGCTTTCTTT.

The chain combines TRBV11-2 with TRBJ2-3, with D maybe TRBD2 (5 bases). The CDR3 has 14 residues. Germline CDR1 SGHAT, CDR2 FQNNGV. V was trimmed by 5 bases and J by 5 bases, leaving 14 bases between them. The CDR3 sequence is CASSRGLGKDTQYF. The CDR3 coding sequence is TGTGCCAGCAGCCGCGGACTGGGAAAAGATACGCAGTATTTT.

The chain couples TRBV28 to TRBJ1-2, with D unclear. The V gene lost 6 bases and the J gene lost 8 bases, with 16 bases spanning the gap. Germline assignment: CDR1 MDHEN and CDR2 SYDVKM. The length of the CDR3 is 13 residues. CDR3 nucleotides: TGTGCCAGCAGCCTTCTCGGGAGTAGCGGCTACACCTTC. Its protein is CASSLLGSSGYTF.

The chain links TRBV12-3 or TRBV12-4 to TRBJ1-2; D gene uncertain. The CDR3 totals 12 residues. V was clipped by 3 bases and J by 8 bases, with 10 bases between them. The CDR3 reads CASSFAGKGYTF. Here the CDR3 DNA reads TGTGCCAGCAGTTTTGCGGGGAAAGGCTACACCTTC.

The V and J genes are TRBV5-6 and TRBJ1-6, with TRBD1 matching 8 bases. The CDR3 is made up of 16 amino acids. Trimming removed 2 bases from V and 3 bases from J; junction bases left unmatched: 4. Germline V gene sequence: CDR1 SGHDT, CDR2 YYEEEE. Written as DNA, the CDR3 is TGTGCCAGCAGCTTTACAGGGGGGAACTATAATTCACCCCTCCACTTT. Encoded protein: CASSFTGGNYNSPLHF.